Sequencing of this T cell receptor (beta chain) was carried out in a study of Graves' ophthalmopathy and Graves' hyperthyroidism. Study as a whole: In this cohort's terms, stable hyperthyroidism meant no ophthalmopathy by 18 months of follow-up.

Researchers took RNA transcripts and amplified TCR beta CDR3 regions from them. The workflow started with a first-round RT-PCR run with HTBI primers and then moved on to a second-round multiplex PCR. TCRdb recomputed calls from the multiplex PCR reads with MiXCR, one row per CDR3 protein. The data show about 600,000 distinct CDR3 sequences, with just under 40% seen just once and about 4.2% held by the top ten. Germline-derived CDR1 and CDR2 are LGHNA and YNFKEQ. V was pared by 0 bases and J by 8 bases, with 13 bases between. The CDR3 contains 15 residues. Study observations and caveats: The blood repertoire also included most expanded thyroid clonotypes above 0.001 frequency.

In its sample, this clonotype was seen many times. No antigen is known for it. Patients were left out if they had other autoimmune diseases, uncontrolled infections, pregnancy or lactation. Patients were diagnosed from clinical symptoms, serum thyroxine, TRAb, thyroid ultrasound and orbital computed tomography. Sample: peripheral blood or thyroid tissue (not recorded which). The J gene is TRBJ1-4, the V gene TRBV4-2; D ambiguous. The sequence was obtained from an adult man with Graves' hyperthyroidism. The CDR3 region is CASSQDSRVEEKLFF. CDR3 DNA: TGTGCCAGCAGCCAAGATTCTAGGGTTGAGGAAAAACTGTTTTTT.